This passage covers 2 T cell receptor beta chains from one sample sequenced in a study of CD8+ T cells in alopecia areata. Isolated RNA was reverse transcribed into cDNA used as the sequencing template. The repertoire was sequenced with immunoSEQ multiplex PCR; TCRdb's copy has only in-frame clones and lacks some. Found here are under 250,000 clones, 50% to 60% of them singletons; the top ten hold under 0.5%. Material: CD4+ T cells sorted from blood, obtained at week 0. The source is a human donor with alopecia areata.

The gene calls are TRBV7-2 and TRBJ1-2; D is perhaps TRBD1 (6 bases). Trimming removed 2 bases from V and 4 bases from J, with 11 bases in between. This CDR3 region has 14 residues. From germline, CDR1 is SGHTA and CDR2 FQGNSA. This CDR3 is CASSLHTGIYGYTF. The CDR3 DNA reads TGTGCCAGCAGCTTACACACAGGGATCTATGGCTACACCTTC.

This sequence joins TRBV19 and TRBJ1-2; no firm D call. The CDR3 runs 14 residues. Germline CDR1 LNHDA, CDR2 SQIVND (reference sequence). With 5 bases removed from V and 4 bases from J, the gap between germline ends came to 14 bases. In nucleotides, the CDR3 is TGTGCCAGTAGTGTGGGGAGTCGGCTCTATGGCTACACCTTC. Its translation: CASSVGSRLYGYTF.